The 28 T cell receptor beta chains reported below all come from one sample, sequenced in a study of blood T cell repertoires in COVID-19. Sequencing used immunoSEQ multiplex PCR; TCRdb keeps in-frame clones, though not all of them. This sample has more than 200,000 clones, with 84% found just once. Specimen: peripheral blood. The receptors come from a woman aged 80 or over with COVID-19, enrolled during active disease.

The chain joins TRBV7-8 to TRBJ1-5, with TRBD1 matching over 11 bases. Trimming removed 5 bases from V and 4 bases from J; junction bases left unmatched: 4. The CDR3 spans 15 residues. CDR1 and CDR2 (germline): SGHVS, FQNEAQ. CDR3 DNA: TGTGCCAGCAGCCCGGGACAGGGGGAAAATCAGCCCCAGCATTTT. Translation gives CASSPGQGENQPQHF.

Worth noting for this clone: Other DNA sequences from this sample encode an identical CDR3 as well. This rearrangement joins TRBV7-2 to TRBJ2-1, with D possibly being TRBD2 (5 bases). Germline CDR1 SGHTA, CDR2 FQGNSA. CDR3 length: 14 amino acids. V was clipped by 5 bases and J by 1 base, with 9 bases between them. DNA for the CDR3: TGTGCCAGCAGCCTCAGCGGATCCTACAATGAGCAGTTCTTC. Protein product: CASSLSGSYNEQFF.

CDR3 loop: CASSSDRGHEFTEAFF. CDR3 nucleotide sequence: TGTGCCAGCAGTTCGGACAGGGGGCATGAGTTCACTGAAGCTTTCTTT. V gene TRBV6-2 or TRBV6-3 combines with J gene TRBJ1-1, with 11 positions matching TRBD1. Germline CDR1 reads MNHEY; CDR2 reads SVGEGT. This CDR3 is built from 16 residues. V trimming: 4 bases; J trimming: 4 bases; junction bases outside the gene matches: 8.

This clone was observed once. The genes are TRBV18 and TRBJ1-1, with 7 bases identical to TRBD1. The CDR3 sequence is 14 residues long. Looked up from germline, CDR1 is KGHSH and CDR2 is LQKENI. After removal of 3 bases from V and 1 base from J, the junction contained 2 bases not matched to a gene. Here the CDR3 DNA reads TGTGCCAGCTCACCGGACAGGCCGAACACTGAAGCTTTCTTT. Its protein product is CASSPDRPNTEAFF.

The V call is TRBV28, the J call TRBJ2-7; TRBD1 is a possible D gene (6 bases). The CDR3 extends over 14 amino acids. With 5 bases removed from V and 4 bases from J, the gap between germline ends came to 15 bases. Germline loops: CDR1 MDHEN, CDR2 SYDVKM. CDR3 coding DNA: TGTGCCAGCAGTCCACCGGGACACCGATACGAGCAGTACTTC. Encoded protein: CASSPPGHRYEQYF. The full variable domain, its missing parts supplied by reference TRBV28 and TRBJ2-7, is DVKVTQSSRYLVKRTGEKVFLECVQDMDHENMFWYRQDPGLGLRLIYFSYDVKMKEKGDIPEGYSVSREKKERFSLILESASTNQTSMYLCASSPPGHRYEQYFGPGTRLTVT.

The chain carries TRBV5-1 and TRBJ1-2; 10 bases match TRBD1. V lost 2 bases and J lost 4; bases outside the gene matches: 2. This CDR3 region has 14 residues. The V gene's germline CDR1 is SGHRS and CDR2 YFSETQ. Here the CDR3 DNA reads TGCGCCAGCAGCTTCGACAGGGGGCTCTATGGCTACACCTTC. Encoded protein: CASSFDRGLYGYTF.

The CDR3 DNA sequence: TGCGCCAGCAGTGAGGGCGGCGGTCAGTACGTC. Translating gives CASSEGGGQYV. The chain recombines TRBV10-2 with TRBJ2-7; D is undetermined. Per the germline V gene, CDR1 is WSHSY and CDR2 is SAAADI. The V end lost 2 bases, the J end lost 10 bases, and 9 bases lay between the germline ends. This CDR3 contains 11 residues.

The chain is built from TRBV7-9 and TRBJ1-4; TRBD1 agrees at 7 bases. V shed 1 base, J shed 7 bases, and the junction held 6 bases outside the gene matches. CDR3 length equals 15 residues. Germline loops: CDR1 SEHNR, CDR2 FQNEAQ (reference sequence). CDR3 DNA: TGTGCCAGCAGCTTAGGTACAGGGGCGCGTGAAAAACTGTTTTTT. This encodes CASSLGTGAREKLFF.

The rearrangement uses TRBV3-1 (or the pseudogene TRBV3-2) and TRBJ2-2; 13 bases align to TRBD2. Germline CDR1 and CDR2: LGHDT and YNNKEL (reference sequence). V lost 1 base, J lost 6 bases, and 5 bases stayed unmatched. The CDR3 is 17 amino acids. CDR3 region: CASSQAGLAGVSGELFF. CDR3 nucleotide sequence: TGTGCCAGCAGCCAAGCTGGACTAGCGGGGGTGTCCGGGGAGCTGTTTTTT.

The chain recombines TRBV5-1 with TRBJ2-2, with D possibly being TRBD2 (5 bases). The CDR3 totals 15 residues. Germline lookup yields CDR1 SGHRS and CDR2 YFSETQ. Trimming took off 0 bases at V and 1 base at J, with 7 bases between the two ends. The CDR3 DNA follows: TGCGCCAGCAGCTTGGCCGGGGTGAACACCGGGGAGCTGTTTTTT. Translation gives CASSLAGVNTGELFF.

The chain couples TRBV14 to TRBJ2-7; 10 positions match TRBD2. Germline V gene data show CDR1 as SGHDN and CDR2 as FVKESK. The trim removed 1 base at V and 4 bases at J, leaving 1 base unmatched. The length of the CDR3 is 14 residues. The CDR3 sequence: CASSQASGGYEQYF. The CDR3 nucleotides are TGTGCCAGCAGCCAAGCTAGCGGGGGATACGAGCAGTACTTC. Complete variable domain (other parts from reference TRBV14 and TRBJ2-7): EAGVTQFPSHSVIEKGQTVTLRCDPISGHDNLYWYRRVMGKEIKFLLHFVKESKQDESGMPNNRFLAERTGGTYSTLKVQPAELEDSGVYFCASSQASGGYEQYFGPGTRLTVT.

The CDR3 reads CASSLGDRWAEASTEAFF. The CDR3, as DNA: TGTGCCAGCAGCTTAGGTGATAGGTGGGCGGAGGCGTCGACTGAAGCTTTCTTT. V is TRBV7-6 and J is TRBJ1-1; D remains ambiguous. With 1 base removed from V and 5 bases from J, the gap between germline ends came to 23 bases. The CDR3 has 18 amino acids. CDR1 is SGHVS and CDR2 is FNYEAQ in the germline V gene.

The chain has TRBV4-2 and TRBJ2-1; 13 positions match TRBD2. J gave up 1 base and V 6 bases, and 0 bases lay outside the gene matches. In germline, CDR1 is LGHNA, CDR2 YNFKEQ. The CDR3 totals 15 residues. The CDR3 nucleotides are TGTGCCAGCAGACTAGCGGGGGGGTCCTACAATGAGCAGTTCTTC. The encoded protein is CASRLAGGSYNEQFF.

The chain uses TRBV14 and TRBJ1-1; no firm D call. This CDR3 is built from 12 residues. Germline V gene data show CDR1 as SGHDN and CDR2 as FVKESK. Trimming removed 4 bases from V and 7 bases from J, with 10 bases in between. CDR3 nucleotide sequence: TGTGCCAGCAGCCGGAGGTATGATGAAGCTTTCTTT. It encodes CASSRRYDEAFF.

The rearrangement joins TRBV19 to TRBJ1-4; no reliable D call. Germline V gives CDR1 LNHDA, CDR2 SQIVND (reference sequence). Trimming cost V 6 bases and J 0 bases, with 11 bases left between them. This CDR3 is 15 amino acids long. The CDR3 loop reads CASSLVGATNEKLFF. CDR3 nucleotide sequence: TGTGCCAGTAGCCTCGTGGGAGCAACTAATGAAAAACTGTTTTTT.

The chain couples TRBV7-2 to TRBJ2-3, with D perhaps TRBD2 (5 bases). CDR3 size: 12 residues. Deletions cut 4 bases from V and 7 bases from J, with 9 bases between. The germline gives CDR1 SGHTA, CDR2 FQGNSA. The CDR3 protein is CASSSPGNTQYF. CDR3 bases: TGTGCCAGCAGCTCCCCGGGAAATACGCAGTATTTT.

The rearrangement joins TRBV3-1 (or the pseudogene TRBV3-2) to TRBJ1-2; no clear D gene. CDR3 length: 13 residues. V dropped 1 base and J dropped 4 bases, with 7 bases sitting between them. In germline, CDR1 is LGHDT, CDR2 YNNKEL (reference sequence). CDR3: CASSQAGSYGYTF. CDR3 bases: TGTGCCAGCAGCCAAGCAGGTAGCTATGGCTACACCTTC.

V gene TRBV7-2 combines with J gene TRBJ2-7; 9 positions agree with TRBD2. CDR1 is SGHTA and CDR2 is FQGNSA in the germline V gene. The trim removed 2 bases at V and 4 bases at J, leaving 6 bases unmatched. The length of the CDR3 is 15 residues. CDR3 loop: CASSLRAGGLYEQYF. In DNA, the CDR3 is TGTGCCAGCAGCTTAAGAGCGGGGGGTCTTTACGAGCAGTACTTC.

The chain is built from TRBV3-1 (or the pseudogene TRBV3-2) and TRBJ1-6; possibly TRBD1 for D (6 bases). V lost 5 bases, J lost 7 bases, and 21 bases lay in between. CDR1 is LGHDT, CDR2 YNNKEL, per germline (reference sequence). This CDR3 comprises 17 residues. CDR3 region: CASSGGGGSEVNSPLHF. In DNA, the CDR3 is TGTGCCAGCAGCGGCGGGGGGGGCTCAGAGGTAAATTCACCCCTCCACTTT.

The chain employs TRBV9 and TRBJ1-6; a weak D match, TRBD1 (5 bases). Trimming pared 6 bases from V and 9 bases from J, leaving 16 bases between. The CDR3 is 14 residues long. Germline lookup yields CDR1 SGDLS and CDR2 YYNGEE. The CDR3 reads CASTSGEILSPLHF. CDR3 DNA sequence: TGTGCCAGCACGTCGGGGGAGATCCTTTCACCCCTCCACTTT.

As concerns this clone: Other DNA sequences in the sample encode the same CDR3. The chain employs TRBV12-3 or TRBV12-4 and TRBJ1-2, with TRBD1 as a possible D gene (6 bases). The CDR3 covers 11 residues. The V gene lost 5 bases and the J gene lost 5 bases, with 6 bases spanning the gap. In nucleotides, the CDR3 is TGTGCCAGCAGTCAGGGGTATGGCTACACCTTC. This codes for CASSQGYGYTF.

The chain is built from TRBV27 and TRBJ1-2, with D possibly matching TRBD1 (6 bases). Per germline, CDR1 MNHEY and CDR2 SMNVEV (reference sequence). Trimming took off 3 bases at V and 2 bases at J, with 7 bases between the two ends. CDR3 length: 13 residues. As DNA, the CDR3 is TGTGCCAGCAGTTTGGGGGCGAACTATGGCTACACCTTC. Amino acids: CASSLGANYGYTF.

The rearrangement links TRBV11-2 to TRBJ1-2; D possibly corresponds to TRBD1 (5 bases). Germline V gene sequence: CDR1 SGHAT, CDR2 FQNNGV. V gave up 1 base and J gave up 6 bases, with 18 bases separating them. The CDR3 has 16 residues. CDR3 nucleotide sequence: TGTGCCAGCAGCTTAGTGTGGGGGGGAACCGGAGATGGCTACACCTTC. It translates to CASSLVWGGTGDGYTF.

The chain is built from TRBV28 and TRBJ1-2; D not resolved. CDR1 is MDHEN and CDR2 is SYDVKM in the germline V gene. The CDR3 contains 11 residues. V was trimmed by 5 bases and J by 2 bases, leaving 3 bases between them. The CDR3 region is CASSTNYGYTF. The CDR3 region has the DNA TGTGCCAGCAGTACAAACTATGGCTACACCTTC.

This clone turned up a few times. V and J are TRBV29-1 and TRBJ1-1; 7 bases fit TRBD1. The CDR3 is 14 residues long. V shed 7 bases, J shed 4 bases, and the junction held 12 bases outside the gene matches. Germline assignment: CDR1 SQVTM and CDR2 ANQGSEA. CDR3 DNA: TGCAGCGGGGGATCAGGGGGGATGAGCACTGAAGCTTTCTTT. Translation gives CSGGSGGMSTEAFF.

The chain is built from TRBV6-5 and TRBJ2-7, with D perhaps matching TRBD1 (6 bases). Trimming pared 6 bases from V and 5 bases from J, leaving 17 bases between. This CDR3 comprises 14 residues. CDR1 MNHEY and CDR2 SVGAGI come from the germline V gene. The CDR3 DNA reads as TGTGCCAGCAGCTACGGGAAACAGGGCAACGAGCAGTACTTC. Translation: CASSYGKQGNEQYF.

In this sample, this clone turned up once. This rearrangement joins TRBV28 to TRBJ2-2, with TRBD1 as a possible D gene (5 bases). Germline V gives CDR1 MDHEN, CDR2 SYDVKM. CDR3 length: 17 amino acids. With 3 bases removed from V and 2 bases from J, the gap between germline ends came to 16 bases. The CDR3, as DNA: TGTGCCAGCAGTTTGTGGAGAAGGGGTGTCAACACCGGGGAGCTGTTTTTT. Translated: CASSLWRRGVNTGELFF.

The genes are TRBV20-1 and TRBJ1-5; TRBD1 is a possible D gene (6 bases). Looked up from germline, CDR1 is DFQATT and CDR2 is SNEGSKA (reference sequence). Trimming took off 6 bases at V and 2 bases at J, with 11 bases between the two ends. This CDR3 is 13 amino acids long. The CDR3 DNA reads as TGCAGTGCCAGTTCAGGGGGCAATCAGCCCCAGCATTTT. It translates to CSASSGGNQPQHF.